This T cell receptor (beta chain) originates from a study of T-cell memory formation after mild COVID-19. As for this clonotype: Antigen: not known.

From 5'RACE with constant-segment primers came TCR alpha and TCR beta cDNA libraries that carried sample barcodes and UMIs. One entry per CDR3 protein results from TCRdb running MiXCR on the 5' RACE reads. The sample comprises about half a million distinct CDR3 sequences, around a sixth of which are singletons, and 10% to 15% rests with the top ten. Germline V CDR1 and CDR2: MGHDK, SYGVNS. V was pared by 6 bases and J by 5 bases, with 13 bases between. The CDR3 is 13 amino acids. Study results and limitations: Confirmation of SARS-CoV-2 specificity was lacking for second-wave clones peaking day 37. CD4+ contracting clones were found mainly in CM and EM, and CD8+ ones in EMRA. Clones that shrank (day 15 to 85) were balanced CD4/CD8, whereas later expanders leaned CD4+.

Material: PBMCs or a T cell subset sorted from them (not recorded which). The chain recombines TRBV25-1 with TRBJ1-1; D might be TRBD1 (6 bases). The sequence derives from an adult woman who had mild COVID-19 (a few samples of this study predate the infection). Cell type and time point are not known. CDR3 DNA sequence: TGTGCCAGCAGGTCGGGGGGCAGTACTGAAGCTTTCTTT. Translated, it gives CASRSGGSTEAFF.